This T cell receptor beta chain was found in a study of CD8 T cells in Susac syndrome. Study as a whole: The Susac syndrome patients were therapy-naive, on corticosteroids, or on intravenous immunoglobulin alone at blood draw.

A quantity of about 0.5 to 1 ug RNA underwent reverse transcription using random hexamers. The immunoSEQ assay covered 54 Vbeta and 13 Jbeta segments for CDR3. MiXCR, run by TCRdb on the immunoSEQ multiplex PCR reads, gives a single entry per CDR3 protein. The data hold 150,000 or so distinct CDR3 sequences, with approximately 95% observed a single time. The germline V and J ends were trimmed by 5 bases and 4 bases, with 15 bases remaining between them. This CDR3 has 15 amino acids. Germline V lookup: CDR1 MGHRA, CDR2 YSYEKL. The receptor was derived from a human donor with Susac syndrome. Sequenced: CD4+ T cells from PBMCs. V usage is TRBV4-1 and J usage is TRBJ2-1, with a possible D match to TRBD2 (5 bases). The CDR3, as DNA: TGCGCCAGCAGCAGACTAACCAGGAGTTACAATGAGCAGTTCTTC. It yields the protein CASSRLTRSYNEQFF.